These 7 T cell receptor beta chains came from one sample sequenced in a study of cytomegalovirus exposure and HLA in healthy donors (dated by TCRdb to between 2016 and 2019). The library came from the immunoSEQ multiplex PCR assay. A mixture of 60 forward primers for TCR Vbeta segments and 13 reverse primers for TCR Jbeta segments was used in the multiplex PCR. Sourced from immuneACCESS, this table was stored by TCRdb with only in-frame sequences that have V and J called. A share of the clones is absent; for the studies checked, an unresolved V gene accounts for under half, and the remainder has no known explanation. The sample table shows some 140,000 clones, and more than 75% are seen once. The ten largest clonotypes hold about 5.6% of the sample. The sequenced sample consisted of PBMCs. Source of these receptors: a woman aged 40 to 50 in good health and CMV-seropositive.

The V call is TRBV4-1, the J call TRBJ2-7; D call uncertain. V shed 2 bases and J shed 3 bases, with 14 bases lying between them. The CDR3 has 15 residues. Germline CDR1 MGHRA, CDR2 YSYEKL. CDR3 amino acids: CASSQRSGNYYEQYF. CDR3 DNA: TGCGCCAGCAGCCAACGTAGTGGTAACTACTACGAGCAGTACTTC.

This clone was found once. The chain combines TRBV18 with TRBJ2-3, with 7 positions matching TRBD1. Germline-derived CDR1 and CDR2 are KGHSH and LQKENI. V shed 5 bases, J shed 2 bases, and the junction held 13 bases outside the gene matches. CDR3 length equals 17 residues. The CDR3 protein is CASSIRSRQGYTDTQYF. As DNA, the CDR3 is TGTGCCAGCTCAATACGGTCTCGACAGGGCTACACAGATACGCAGTATTTT.

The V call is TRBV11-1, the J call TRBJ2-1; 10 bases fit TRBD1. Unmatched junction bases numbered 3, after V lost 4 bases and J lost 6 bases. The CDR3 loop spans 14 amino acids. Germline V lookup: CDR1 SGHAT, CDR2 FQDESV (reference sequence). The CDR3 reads CASSSDRGINEQFF. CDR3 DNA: TGTGCCAGCAGCTCGGACAGGGGGATCAATGAGCAGTTCTTC.

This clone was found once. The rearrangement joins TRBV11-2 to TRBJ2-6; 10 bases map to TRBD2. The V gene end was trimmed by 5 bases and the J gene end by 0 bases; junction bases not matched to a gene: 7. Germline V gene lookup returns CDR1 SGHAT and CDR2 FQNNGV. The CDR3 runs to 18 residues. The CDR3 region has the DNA TGTGCCAGCAGCCCAGGACTAGCGGCTCTCTCTGGGGCCAACGTCCTGACTTTC. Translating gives CASSPGLAALSGANVLTF.

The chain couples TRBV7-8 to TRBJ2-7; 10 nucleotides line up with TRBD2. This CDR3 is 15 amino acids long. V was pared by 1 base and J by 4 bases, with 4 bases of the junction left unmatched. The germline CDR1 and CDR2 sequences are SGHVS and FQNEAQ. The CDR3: CASSLETSGIYEQYF. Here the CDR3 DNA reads TGTGCCAGCAGCTTAGAAACTAGCGGGATATACGAGCAGTACTTC.

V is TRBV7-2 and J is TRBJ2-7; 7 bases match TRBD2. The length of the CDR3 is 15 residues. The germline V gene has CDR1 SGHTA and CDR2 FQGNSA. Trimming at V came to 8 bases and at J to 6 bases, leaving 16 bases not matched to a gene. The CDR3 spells CASGSGRPLQGEQYF. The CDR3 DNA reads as TGTGCCAGCGGATCCGGGAGGCCCCTCCAAGGCGAGCAGTACTTC. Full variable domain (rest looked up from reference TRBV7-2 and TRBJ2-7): GAGVSQSPSNKVTEKGKDVELRCDPISGHTALYWYRQSLGQGLEFLIYFQGNSAPDKSGLPSDRFSAERTGGSVSTLTIQRTQQEDSAVYLCASGSGRPLQGEQYFGPGTRLTVT.

The CDR3 region is CASSPTSGQETQYF. CDR3 DNA sequence: TGTGCCAGCAGCCCGACTAGCGGCCAAGAGACCCAGTACTTC. This chain uses TRBV11-3 with TRBJ2-5, with 9 bases fitting TRBD2. Germline V gene sequence: CDR1 SGHNT, CDR2 YENEEA. The CDR3 consists of 14 residues. J gave up 1 base and V 5 bases, and 2 bases lay outside the gene matches.